One and the same sample provided the 26 T cell receptor beta chains below, sequenced in a study of early T cells in non-severe SARS-CoV-2 infection. MiXCR, run by TCRdb on the 5' RACE reads, gives a single entry per CDR3 protein. The sample lists approximately 79,000 distinct CDR3 sequences, less than 15% occurring once. Input material: whole blood. These receptors originate from an adult who was a healthcare worker with PCR-confirmed SARS-CoV-2 infection or an uninfected control (not recorded which).

The V gene is TRBV6-1, the J gene TRBJ1-6; D gene uncertain. The germline gives CDR1 MNHNS, CDR2 SASEGT. Trimming shortened V by 0 bases and J by 6 bases, and 9 bases separated the two germline ends. CDR3 length: 15 amino acids. CDR3 in DNA: TGTGCCAGCAGTGAAGCGCTCCCTTCTAATTCACCCCTCCACTTT. This sequence encodes CASSEALPSNSPLHF.

This clonotype was detected ten times or more. CDR3: CASSLLASYGYTF. CDR3 nucleotides: TGTGCCAGCAGTTTATTGGCGAGCTATGGCTACACCTTC. The gene calls are TRBV28 and TRBJ1-2; D unresolved. Germline loops: CDR1 MDHEN, CDR2 SYDVKM. The germline V and J ends were trimmed by 1 base and 4 bases, with 7 bases remaining between them. This CDR3 region has 13 residues.

This clonotype was found a few times. This chain links TRBV20-1 with TRBJ1-2, with a tentative D call TRBD1 (5 bases). CDR1 is DFQATT, CDR2 SNEGSKA, per germline (reference sequence). The CDR3 totals 13 residues. V lost 4 bases, J lost 2 bases, and 11 bases lay in between. CDR3 protein: CSAKLDRNYGYTF. The CDR3, as DNA: TGCAGTGCTAAACTAGACAGAAACTATGGCTACACCTTC.

This clonotype was detected ten times or more. This chain connects TRBV24-1 to TRBJ2-1; TRBD2 matches 8 bases. The V gene's germline CDR1 is KGHDR and CDR2 SFDVKD. The CDR3 length is 15 residues. V lost 5 bases and J lost 5; bases outside the gene matches: 7. The CDR3, as DNA: TGTGCCACCAGTGGTCAACGGGGGGGTCACAATGAGCAGTTCTTC. This translates into CATSGQRGGHNEQFF.

In this sample, this clonotype turned up many times. This chain joins TRBV12-3 or TRBV12-4 and TRBJ1-2, with TRBD1 matching over 7 bases. The CDR3 spans 17 residues. Trimming removed 3 bases from V and 2 bases from J; junction bases left unmatched: 12. The chain's CDR3 is CASSFLGQAPYNYGYTF. The CDR3 DNA reads as TGTGCCAGCAGTTTTTTAGGACAGGCGCCTTACAACTATGGCTACACCTTC.

This clonotype was counted between two and nine times. The chain couples TRBV18 to TRBJ2-7; D gene ambiguous. Germline CDR1 and CDR2: KGHSH and LQKENI. The V end was cut by 0 bases, the J end by 3 bases, with 9 bases between. The CDR3 extends over 14 amino acids. The CDR3 bases are TGTGCCAGCTCACCACCGTCCACGGGCTACGAGCAGTACTTC. This gives the protein CASSPPSTGYEQYF.

The V gene is TRBV9, the J gene TRBJ2-1; D is ambiguous. The V gene's germline CDR1 is SGDLS and CDR2 YYNGEE. This CDR3 has 15 residues. Trimming shortened V by 5 bases and J by 0 bases, and 12 bases separated the two germline ends. CDR3 sequence (DNA): TGTGCCAGCAGTGCCTCTGCTAGCTCCTACAATGAGCAGTTCTTC. Protein: CASSASASSYNEQFF.

In this sample, this clonotype turned up many times. The chain has TRBV12-3 or TRBV12-4 and TRBJ1-1; 10 bases are shared with TRBD1. The V and J ends lost 4 bases and 1 base, in that order; junction bases with no gene match: 0. The CDR3 spans 14 residues. CDR3 nucleotides: TGTGCCAGCAGTTGGGACAGGGGGAACACTGAAGCTTTCTTT. As protein: CASSWDRGNTEAFF.

This clonotype has only a few counts. The rearrangement uses TRBV20-1 and TRBJ1-6, with no clear D. The CDR3 spans 13 residues. Trimming took 1 base from V and 10 from J, leaving 11 bases between them. CDR1 and CDR2 (germline): DFQATT, SNEGSKA (reference sequence). CDR3 protein: CSARGDSGSPLHF. The CDR3, as DNA: TGCAGTGCTAGAGGGGATTCAGGATCACCCCTCCACTTT.

This clonotype came up a few times. This sequence joins TRBV6-5 and TRBJ2-3; D is possibly TRBD2 (6 bases). V was clipped by 6 bases and J by 0 bases, with 13 bases between them. CDR3 size: 15 residues. Germline CDR1 reads MNHEY; CDR2 reads SVGAGI. As DNA, the CDR3 is TGTGCCAGCAGCCCTAGCGTTCCTAGCACAGATACGCAGTATTTT. This translates into CASSPSVPSTDTQYF.

The chain couples TRBV10-3 to TRBJ2-3; no clear D gene. CDR1 is ENHRY and CDR2 is SYGVKD in the germline V gene. The CDR3 runs to 17 residues. Trimming left V 2 bases short and J 4 bases short, with 19 bases between. The chain's CDR3 is CAISEEGRVQTPDTQYF. The CDR3 bases are TGTGCCATCAGTGAGGAAGGAAGGGTTCAGACCCCAGATACGCAGTATTTT.

This rearrangement joins TRBV5-1 to TRBJ2-7; D gene unclear. The V gene lost 3 bases and the J gene lost 7 bases, with 11 bases spanning the gap. Per germline, CDR1 SGHRS and CDR2 YFSETQ. This CDR3 contains 12 residues. The CDR3 loop is CASSYGSREQYF. DNA of the CDR3: TGCGCCAGCAGCTATGGATCACGGGAGCAGTACTTC.

This clonotype was recorded many times. The V gene is TRBV5-1, the J gene TRBJ2-7, with a weak D call TRBD2 (6 bases). Trimming shortened V by 4 bases and J by 2 bases, and 16 bases separated the two germline ends. The CDR3 loop spans 15 amino acids. Germline-derived CDR1 and CDR2 are SGHRS and YFSETQ. The DNA of the CDR3 is TGCGCCAGCAGCCCGACCGGGACTCCTACCTACGAGCAGTACTTC. Translating it yields CASSPTGTPTYEQYF.

In this sample, this clonotype turned up many times. V is TRBV11-1 and J is TRBJ1-3; TRBD1 is a possible D gene (6 bases). The CDR3 totals 15 residues. V gave up 5 bases and J gave up 1 base, with 12 bases separating them. Germline CDR1 and CDR2: SGHAT and FQDESV (reference sequence). The CDR3 region is CASSVQGLSGNTIYF. The CDR3 DNA sequence: TGTGCCAGCAGCGTACAGGGATTGTCTGGAAACACCATATATTTT. The full variable domain, with the rest looked up from reference TRBV11-1 and TRBJ1-3, is EAEVAQSPRYKITEKSQAVAFWCDPISGHATLYWYRQILGQGPELLVQFQDESVVDDSQLPKDRFSAERLKGVDSTLKIQPAELGDSAMYLCASSVQGLSGNTIYFGEGSWLTVV.

The table lists this clonotype with many counts. J is TRBJ2-3 and V is TRBV29-1; D may be TRBD2 (5 bases). The CDR3 is 13 residues long. Per germline, CDR1 SQVTM and CDR2 ANQGSEA. V was shortened by 3 bases and J by 6 bases, with 13 bases between the two germline ends. The CDR3 region has the DNA TGCAGCGTTGAGGTTGGGAGAACCGATACGCAGTATTTT. Translation: CSVEVGRTDTQYF.

This clonotype was detected ten times or more. Written as DNA, the CDR3 is TGTGCCAGTGGGACTAGCGGGAGTTGGACCGGGGAGCTGTTTTTT. Amino acid sequence: CASGTSGSWTGELFF. V and J are TRBV19 and TRBJ2-2; the match to TRBD2 covers 14 bases. This CDR3 is 15 amino acids long. Losses at the gene ends were 8 bases for V and 5 bases for J; bases not matched to a gene: 4. Per germline, CDR1 LNHDA and CDR2 SQIVND (reference sequence).

This clonotype was found a few times. The chain joins TRBV7-6 to TRBJ2-7; TRBD2 matches 8 bases. CDR1 and CDR2 from the germline V gene are SGHVS and FNYEAQ. V gave up 5 bases and J gave up 0 bases; unmatched junction bases: 9. The CDR3 is 16 amino acids. CDR3 amino acids: CASSPTAGTSSYEQYF. The CDR3 DNA is TGTGCCAGCAGCCCGACCGCCGGGACTAGCTCCTACGAGCAGTACTTC. Drawing the rest from reference TRBV7-6 and TRBJ2-7, the complete variable domain is GAGVSQSPRYKVTKRGQDVALRCDPISGHVSLYWYRQALGQGPEFLTYFNYEAQQDKSGLPNDRFSAERPEGSISTLTIQRTEQRDSAMYRCASSPTAGTSSYEQYFGPGTRLTVT.

There are a few counts of this clonotype. This sequence joins TRBV6-1 and TRBJ1-5; maybe TRBD1 (5 bases). Germline values: CDR1 MNHNS, CDR2 SASEGT. The CDR3 extends over 16 amino acids. With 0 bases removed from V and 4 bases from J, the gap between germline ends came to 13 bases. In DNA, the CDR3 is TGTGCCAGCAGTGAAGCGCGGTTGGCAGGGAATCAGCCCCAGCATTTT. It is translated as CASSEARLAGNQPQHF.

The gene calls are TRBV29-1 and TRBJ2-1; 8 bases match TRBD1. CDR3 length: 12 residues. V lost 7 bases and J lost 3; bases outside the gene matches: 2. The V gene's germline CDR1 is SQVTM and CDR2 ANQGSEA. CDR3 coding DNA: TGCAGCGGAACAGGGGGCTACAATGAGCAGTTCTTC. As protein: CSGTGGYNEQFF.

The rearrangement links TRBV24-1 to TRBJ2-1, with 10 bases matching TRBD2. The germline V gene encodes CDR1 KGHDR and CDR2 SFDVKD. The CDR3 runs 12 residues. V lost 7 bases, J lost 10 bases, and 3 bases stayed unmatched. The DNA for the CDR3 is TGTGCCACCAGCCAGACTAGCGGGGAGCAGTTCTTC. It yields the protein CATSQTSGEQFF.

This chain connects TRBV29-1 to TRBJ2-2, with a possible D match to TRBD2 (6 bases). CDR3 length: 13 residues. Trimming cost V 3 bases and J 5 bases, with 10 bases left between them. Germline V gives CDR1 SQVTM, CDR2 ANQGSEA. CDR3 DNA: TGCAGCGTTGATCCCGGGGGTACCGGGGAGCTGTTTTTT. Amino acids: CSVDPGGTGELFF.

The chain couples TRBV7-9 to TRBJ1-6, with 8 bases lining up with TRBD1. Germline V gene lookup returns CDR1 SEHNR and CDR2 FQNEAQ (reference sequence). This CDR3 has 16 amino acids. Trimming took 0 bases from V and 10 from J; bases not matched to a gene: 8. DNA of the CDR3: TGTGCCAGCAGCTTAGCCTTCCAGGGGGCTGGATCACCCCTCCACTTT. Residues: CASSLAFQGAGSPLHF.

This chain joins TRBV28 and TRBJ2-7; 8 bases are a match to TRBD1. The germline gives CDR1 MDHEN, CDR2 SYDVKM. This CDR3 contains 14 residues. With V trimmed by 4 bases and J by 1 base, 3 bases remained unmatched. The CDR3 nucleotides are TGTGCCAGCAGTTGGGACAGGACTTCCTACGAGCAGTACTTC. It specifies CASSWDRTSYEQYF.

This chain joins TRBV7-8 and TRBJ1-4, with TRBD1 matching over 7 bases. Per germline, CDR1 SGHVS and CDR2 FQNEAQ. The CDR3 totals 18 residues. J gave up 0 bases and V 4 bases, and 11 bases lay outside the gene matches. This CDR3 reads CASSSLPGQRTTNEKLFF. CDR3 nucleotides: TGTGCCAGCAGCTCCCTCCCGGGACAGCGGACAACTAATGAAAAACTGTTTTTT.

The table lists this clonotype with many counts. The rearrangement uses TRBV30 and TRBJ1-6, with D possibly TRBD1 on 5 matching bases. Germline CDR1 GTSNPN, CDR2 SVGIG (reference sequence). The CDR3 is 13 amino acids. V lost 8 bases to trimming and J lost 1 base, with 9 bases between them. For the CDR3, the DNA is TGTGCCCTGAGGGGATCCTATAATTCACCCCTCCACTTT. It specifies CALRGSYNSPLHF.

The table lists this clonotype with many counts. This chain joins TRBV28 and TRBJ2-2, with 8 positions matching TRBD2. CDR1 is MDHEN, CDR2 SYDVKM, per germline. CDR3 size: 15 residues. J gave up 4 bases and V 7 bases, and 8 bases lay outside the gene matches. DNA for the CDR3: TGTGCCAGCACCCTTCTAGCGGGTAGCACCGGGGAGCTGTTTTTT. This translates into CASTLLAGSTGELFF.